This T cell receptor (beta chain) appears in the sequencing data of a study of blood T cell repertoires in COVID-19. Germline CDR1 MNHEY, CDR2 SVGEGT. CDR3 size: 15 residues. The V and J ends lost 0 bases and 6 bases respectively, with 12 bases between them. Using immunoSEQ multiplex PCR, the repertoire was profiled, and TCRdb retains in-frame clones only, with some absent. The table lists 200,000 to 250,000 clones, about 86% of them singletons. Ages ranged from about 18 to 89 years, with residence in approximately 23 US areas. This receptor was obtained from a woman aged 45-60 years with acute COVID-19. The chain combines TRBV6-2 or TRBV6-3 with TRBJ1-5; D is unresolved. Sequenced input: PBMCs or T cells enriched from blood (not recorded which). CDR3 DNA: TGTGCCAGCAGTTACTCAGAGGCGGGGAGTCAGCCCCAGCATTTT. As protein: CASSYSEAGSQPQHF.